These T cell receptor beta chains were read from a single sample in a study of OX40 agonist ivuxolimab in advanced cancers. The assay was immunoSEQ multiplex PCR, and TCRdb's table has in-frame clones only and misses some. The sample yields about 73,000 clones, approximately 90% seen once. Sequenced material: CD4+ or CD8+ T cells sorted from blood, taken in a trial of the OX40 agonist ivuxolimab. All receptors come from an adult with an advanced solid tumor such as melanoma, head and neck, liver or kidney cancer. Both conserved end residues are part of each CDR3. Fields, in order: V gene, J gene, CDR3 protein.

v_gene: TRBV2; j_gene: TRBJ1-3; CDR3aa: CASSEASEPGNTIYF
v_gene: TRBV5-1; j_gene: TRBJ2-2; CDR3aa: CASSLTQGRNTGELFF
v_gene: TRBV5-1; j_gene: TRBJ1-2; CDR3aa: CASSLSGSPYYGYTF
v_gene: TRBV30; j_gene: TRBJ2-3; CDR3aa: CAWSPVRRSRGRGTQYF
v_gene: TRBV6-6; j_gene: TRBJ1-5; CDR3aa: CASSDRNRGNQPQHF
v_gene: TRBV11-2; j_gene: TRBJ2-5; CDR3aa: CASSRGAQETQYF
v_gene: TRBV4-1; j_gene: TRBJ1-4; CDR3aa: CASSPFLVWDTGKEKLFF
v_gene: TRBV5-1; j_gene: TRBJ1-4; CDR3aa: CASSLEDRGTEKLFF
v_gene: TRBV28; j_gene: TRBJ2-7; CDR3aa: CASSSMYEQYF
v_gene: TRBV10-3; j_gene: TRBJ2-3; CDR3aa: CAISEPAGGRTDTQYF
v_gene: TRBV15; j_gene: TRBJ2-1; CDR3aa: CATSRGGQGVDEQFF
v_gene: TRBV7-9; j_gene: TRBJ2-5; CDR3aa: CASSLRAGLAGQETQYF
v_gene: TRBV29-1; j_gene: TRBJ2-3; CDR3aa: CSVRPGPDTQYF
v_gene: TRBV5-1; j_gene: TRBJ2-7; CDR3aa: CASSLGGPSDEQYF
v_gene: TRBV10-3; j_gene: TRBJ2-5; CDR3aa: CAISDPLGETQYF
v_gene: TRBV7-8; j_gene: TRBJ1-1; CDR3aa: CASSVIRGANTEAFF
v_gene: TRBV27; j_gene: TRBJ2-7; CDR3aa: CASSYRVFYEQYF
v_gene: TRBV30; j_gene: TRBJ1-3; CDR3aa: CAWADRRSGNTIYF
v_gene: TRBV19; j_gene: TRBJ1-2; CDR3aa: CASSIDRYGYTF
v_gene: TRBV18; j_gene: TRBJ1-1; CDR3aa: CASSPNLQGRSEAFF
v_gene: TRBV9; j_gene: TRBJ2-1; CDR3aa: CASSVGREGHEQFF
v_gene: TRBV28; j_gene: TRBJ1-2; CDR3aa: CASNRWGDYGYTF
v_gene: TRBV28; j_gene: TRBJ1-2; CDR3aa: CASSLRTGQLYYGYTF
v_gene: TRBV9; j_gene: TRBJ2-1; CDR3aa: CASSVDLVVPYNEQFF
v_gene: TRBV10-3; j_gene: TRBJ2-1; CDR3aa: CAISELLADNEQFF
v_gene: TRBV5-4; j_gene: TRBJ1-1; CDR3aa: CASSLTVGGSAEAFF
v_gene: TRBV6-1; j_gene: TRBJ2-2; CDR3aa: CASSANAISTGELFF
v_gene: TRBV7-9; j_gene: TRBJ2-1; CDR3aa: CASSSQGAEEVQFF
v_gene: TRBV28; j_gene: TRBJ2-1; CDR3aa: CASLGGVGFSYNEQFF
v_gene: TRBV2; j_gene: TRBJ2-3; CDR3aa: CASSEGGGPTQYF
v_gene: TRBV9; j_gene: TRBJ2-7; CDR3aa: CASSVYGGLGEQYF
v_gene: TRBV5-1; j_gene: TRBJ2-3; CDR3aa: CASSFLAGGPSPTDTQYF
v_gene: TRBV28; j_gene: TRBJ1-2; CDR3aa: CASSAHVNLYGYTF
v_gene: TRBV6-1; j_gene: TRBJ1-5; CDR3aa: CASSEGSGGNQPQHF
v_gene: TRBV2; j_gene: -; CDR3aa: CASSVTGGKYYEQYF
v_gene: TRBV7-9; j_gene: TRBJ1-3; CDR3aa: CASSQGQAGNTIYF
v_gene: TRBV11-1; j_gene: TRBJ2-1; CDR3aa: CASSDHPGSSYNEQFF